This record covers a single T cell receptor (beta chain). Only a few counts were recorded for this clone. Its antigen is not yet known. No per-base quality is available; no much larger clone lies one base away. During colonoscopy, one to two pinch biopsies were obtained from the rectum for research purposes. Ulcerative colitis patients had received no immunosuppressive medication before the diagnostic colonoscopy. Before DNA isolation, rectal biopsies were subjected to proteinase K digestion. The Wizard kit (Promega) was used to extract genomic DNA from both blood and intestinal samples. From the cysteine through the phenylalanine, the CDR3 covers 13 amino acids. Here the CDR3 DNA is all that survives: 39 bases in frame from base 1. CDR1 is given as SGHTA and CDR2 as FQGNSA, both from the germline V gene. The V and J ends are trimmed by 5 bases and 7 bases, leaving 12 bases between them. Through the immunoSEQ TRB Survey service, multiplex V and J primers were used to amplify rearranged CDR3 beta regions from genomic DNA. To keep sequencing depth the same across samples, survey-level depth of up to 500,000 reads per sample was applied. The libraries were purified and pooled, then sequenced using Illumina technology. As for how the authors treated the data: Productive clonality, sample overlap, pairwise scatters, CDR3 beta length, V/D/J gene usage and productiveness were assessed with immunoSEQ online tools. Calculated diversity was defined as the number of unique rearrangements divided by total templates times 100, and Shannon and Simpson indices were additionally computed. For principal component analysis, Z-score normalized data were analyzed with the R prcomp function and the ggbiplot package. Morisita's index was used to quantify the clonal overlap between blood and rectum within each subject. Drawn from immuneACCESS, this table holds only the in-frame rearrangements with V and J called that TCRdb kept. Clones are partly lost; checked studies trace under half to an unresolved V gene and leave the rest unexplained. Clone size and the V and J calls come from that table; the DNA yielded D and trimming. In this sample the table shows about 37,000 clones, over 70% of which occur a single time. Clones ranked in the top ten supply over 8.5% of the sample.

The data were taken from a study of pediatric ulcerative colitis (dated by TCRdb to 2018 to 2020). In the study overall: Among the ulcerative colitis patients, fewer than ten had pancolitis and two had left-sided colitis, and histology in every patient was consistent with ulcerative colitis. By Pediatric Ulcerative Colitis Activity Index, mild disease was classified in two patients, moderate disease in several and acute severe colitis in three. From 9 or 10 newly diagnosed, treatment-naive pediatric ulcerative colitis patients and four non-IBD control children, paired blood and rectal samples were collected. On the study overall, not on this receptor specifically: Because repertoires came from total lymphocyte DNA, patterns in rare subsets such as regulatory T cells may not be reflected. Blood-derived T cells may have been included in rectal pinch biopsies, especially in patients with overt colitis. Two rectal CDR3 clonotypes were detected in all ulcerative colitis patients and were not detected in any of the controls. For technical reasons, substantially fewer templates were yielded by the blood samples of two patients, and these blood samples were excluded from blood-rectal overlap analysis. Only four individuals were included in the healthy control group, which was small. Clonal overlap between a subject's own blood and rectum was significantly greater in ulcerative colitis patients than in controls, which suggests more T cell trafficking to inflamed tissue. Rectal repertoire features separated controls, mild-moderate and acute severe colitis patients; acute severe colitis showed reduced rectal diversity due to clonal expansions.

This receptor was obtained from a boy aged 5-17 years with severe ulcerative colitis. Sequenced sample: gut tissue. This receptor chain uses TRBV7-2 and TRBJ1-5; a confident D gene designation cannot be given. CDR3 loop: CASSRAVGQPQHF. The DNA sequence is as follows: TGTGCCAGCAGCCGCGCGGTGGGCCAGCCCCAGCATTTT.